The 32 T cell receptor beta chains in this list originate from one sample, sequenced in a study of vaccination effects on CD4 cells after COVID-19. Their specific antigens are unknown. Sequencing was preceded by expansion of antigen-specific CD4+ T cells with viral peptide pools in the ViraFEST assay. Around day 10 of culture, CD4+ T cells were separated out. All study participants received two doses of BNT162b2 or mRNA-1273 vaccine. The repertoire was sequenced with immunoSEQ multiplex PCR; TCRdb's copy has only in-frame clones and lacks some. The sample contains around 14,000 clones, around 72% of which appear only once. The sample here was CD4+ T cells from PBMCs cultured with SARS-CoV-2 spike peptides, taken after COVID-19 vaccination. The receptors were gathered from a human donor who received a COVID-19 vaccine.

This clone turned up a few times. This chain connects TRBV7-9 to TRBJ1-2; tentative D call: TRBD1 (5 bases). This CDR3 is built from 14 residues. Trimming removed 5 bases from V and 4 bases from J, with 14 bases in between. Germline V lookup: CDR1 SEHNR, CDR2 FQNEAQ (reference sequence). CDR3 residues: CASSPGTGGYGYTF. The CDR3 region has the DNA TGTGCCAGCAGCCCTGGGACGGGAGGCTATGGCTACACCTTC.

This clone was recorded a few times. This sequence joins TRBV19 and TRBJ1-5, with D unclear. The V gene lost 5 bases and the J gene lost 2 bases, with 13 bases spanning the gap. There are 15 residues in the CDR3. The germline V gene has CDR1 LNHDA and CDR2 SQIVND (reference sequence). The CDR3 region has the DNA TGTGCCAGTAGTTCAGAAGACTTTCGCAATCAGCCCCAGCATTTT. Protein: CASSSEDFRNQPQHF.

The rearrangement links TRBV18 to TRBJ2-7; no firm D call. The V and J ends lost 5 bases and 3 bases respectively, with 11 bases between them. CDR1 KGHSH and CDR2 LQKENI come from the germline V gene. The CDR3 sequence is 13 residues long. The CDR3 nucleotides are TGTGCCAGCTCAAGAACCTCGGGCTACGAGCAGTACTTC. Protein product: CASSRTSGYEQYF. The full variable domain, its missing parts supplied by reference TRBV18 and TRBJ2-7, is NAGVMQNPRHLVRRRGQEARLRCSPMKGHSHVYWYRQLPEEGLKFMVYLQKENIIDESGMPKERFSAEFPKEGPSILRIQQVVRGDSAAYFCASSRTSGYEQYFGPGTRLTVT.

This clone was found once. V gene TRBV18 combines with J gene TRBJ1-5, with 9 nucleotides matching TRBD1. This CDR3 contains 14 residues. CDR1 KGHSH and CDR2 LQKENI come from the germline V gene. Trimming cost V 2 bases and J 5 bases; bases outside gene matches: 1. This CDR3 reads CASSPTGGYQPQHF. CDR3 DNA: TGTGCCAGCTCACCAACAGGGGGCTATCAGCCCCAGCATTTT.

This chain joins TRBV3-1 (or the pseudogene TRBV3-2) and TRBJ2-5; D is perhaps TRBD1 or TRBD2 (5 bases each). V gave up 0 bases and J gave up 2 bases, with 13 bases separating them. CDR1 is LGHDT, CDR2 YNNKEL, per germline (reference sequence). CDR3 size: 16 residues. The CDR3 DNA reads TGTGCCAGCAGCCAAGATGGGGACCCGACGCAAGAGACCCAGTACTTC. Translated: CASSQDGDPTQETQYF.

CDR3 region: CASSPGLAGGSETQYF. The CDR3 bases are TGTGCCAGCAGCCCGGGACTAGCGGGGGGTAGCGAGACCCAGTACTTC. The chain recombines TRBV5-4 with TRBJ2-5, with 15 bases fitting TRBD2. CDR3 length equals 16 residues. Trimming cost V 4 bases and J 5 bases; bases outside gene matches: 6. The germline V gene encodes CDR1 SGHNT and CDR2 YYREEE (reference sequence).

The CDR3 region is CASSPRGAGELFF. In DNA, the CDR3 is TGTGCCAGCAGCCCCAGGGGGGCCGGGGAGCTGTTTTTT. This chain links TRBV5-6 with TRBJ2-2; a weak D match, TRBD1 (7 bases). The CDR3 covers 13 residues. Germline V lookup: CDR1 SGHDT, CDR2 YYEEEE. V was clipped by 4 bases and J by 6 bases, with 10 bases between them. Using reference TRBV5-6 and TRBJ2-2 for the parts outside the CDR3, the full variable domain is DAGVTQSPTHLIKTRGQQVTLRCSPKSGHDTVSWYQQALGQGPQFIFQYYEEEERQRGNFPDRFSGHQFPNYSSELNVNALLLGDSALYLCASSPRGAGELFFGEGSRLTVL.

The chain is built from TRBV7-2 and TRBJ2-7, with 8 bases that match TRBD1. There are 18 residues in the CDR3. With 5 bases clipped from V and 0 bases from J, the junction kept 15 bases outside the gene matches. Germline CDR1 is SGHTA and CDR2 is FQGNSA. As DNA, the CDR3 is TGTGCCAGCAGCCAATGGCCGGGACAGGACTGGAGCTCCTACGAGCAGTACTTC. Its translation is CASSQWPGQDWSSYEQYF.

The CDR3 loop is CSVEGQLNTEAFF. In DNA, the CDR3 is TGCAGCGTTGAGGGACAGCTGAACACTGAAGCTTTCTTT. The genes are TRBV29-1 and TRBJ1-1; 7 nucleotides align to TRBD1. Germline CDR1 SQVTM, CDR2 ANQGSEA. The CDR3 sequence is 13 residues long. The V and J ends lost 3 bases and 0 bases, in that order; junction bases with no gene match: 1.

V and J are TRBV15 and TRBJ2-6; D is possibly TRBD1 or TRBD2 (5 bases each). Trimming shortened V by 4 bases and J by 2 bases, and 9 bases separated the two germline ends. Germline V gene lookup returns CDR1 LNHNV and CDR2 YYDKDF (reference sequence). The CDR3 sequence is 15 residues long. In DNA, the CDR3 is TGTGCCACCAGCAAGGGGAGCGCTGGGGCCAACGTCCTGACTTTC. Protein sequence: CATSKGSAGANVLTF.

This clone has more than one count but fewer than ten. The chain links TRBV28 to TRBJ1-4; D perhaps matches TRBD1 (5 bases). V dropped 5 bases and J dropped 0 bases, with 13 bases sitting between them. CDR3 length equals 16 residues. The germline gives CDR1 MDHEN, CDR2 SYDVKM. The CDR3 here is CASSLGVIATNEKLFF. CDR3 in DNA: TGTGCCAGCAGTCTGGGGGTGATTGCAACTAATGAAAAACTGTTTTTT.

This sequence joins TRBV7-2 and TRBJ2-7; 9 positions match TRBD1. CDR1 and CDR2 from the germline V gene are SGHTA and FQGNSA. Trimming cost V 5 bases and J 3 bases; bases outside gene matches: 2. The CDR3 length is 13 residues. CDR3 DNA sequence: TGTGCCAGCAGCCGGGACAGGGACTACGAGCAGTACTTC. Protein sequence: CASSRDRDYEQYF.

This clone was seen once. V gene TRBV5-4 combines with J gene TRBJ2-1; no firm D call. The CDR3 has 11 amino acids. The V gene's germline CDR1 is SGHNT and CDR2 YYREEE (reference sequence). V lost 0 bases and J lost 7, with 2 bases in between. CDR3 nucleotide sequence: TGTGCCAGCAGCTTGGGGAATGAGCAGTTCTTC. It codes for CASSLGNEQFF.

This clone was seen a few times. The J gene is TRBJ1-6, the V gene TRBV3-1 (or the pseudogene TRBV3-2); D is ambiguous. The V end lost 4 bases, the J end lost 4 bases, and 11 bases lay between the germline ends. This CDR3 spans 15 amino acids. Per the germline V gene, CDR1 is LGHDT and CDR2 is YNNKEL (reference sequence). This CDR3 reads CASSPTDGYNSPLHF. For the CDR3, the DNA is TGTGCCAGCAGCCCCACGGACGGGTATAATTCACCCCTCCACTTT.

The chain is built from TRBV6-5 and TRBJ2-7; tentative D call: TRBD1 (6 bases). The CDR3 is 15 residues long. V lost 2 bases and J lost 2, with 13 bases in between. CDR1 and CDR2 from the germline V gene are MNHEY and SVGAGI. The CDR3 loop is CASSYTRTVTYEQYF. DNA for the CDR3: TGTGCCAGCAGTTACACTCGGACAGTTACCTACGAGCAGTACTTC.

The chain couples TRBV6-6 to TRBJ1-1; unclear D gene. CDR1 and CDR2 from the germline V gene are MNHNY and SVGAGI (reference sequence). This CDR3 spans 13 amino acids. The V gene lost 3 bases and the J gene lost 0 bases, with 5 bases spanning the gap. The CDR3 loop is CASSYVVNTEAFF. The CDR3 DNA reads TGTGCCAGCAGTTATGTAGTGAACACTGAAGCTTTCTTT.

V and J are TRBV15 and TRBJ2-7; D may be TRBD2 (5 bases). The length of the CDR3 is 15 residues. Looked up from germline, CDR1 is LNHNV and CDR2 is YYDKDF (reference sequence). Trimming took off 0 bases at V and 4 bases at J, with 13 bases between the two ends. DNA of the CDR3: TGTGCCACCAGCAGAGATCAAGCTAGCTTATACGAGCAGTACTTC. This codes for CATSRDQASLYEQYF.

The chain recombines TRBV30 with TRBJ2-1, with a possible D match to TRBD2 (6 bases). The V gene lost 5 bases and the J gene lost 0 bases, with 14 bases spanning the gap. The CDR3 has 15 residues. CDR1 and CDR2 (germline): GTSNPN, SVGIG (reference sequence). CDR3 bases: TGTGCCTGGGCCCACGGGAGAAGCTCCTACAATGAGCAGTTCTTC. Its protein is CAWAHGRSSYNEQFF.

This chain joins TRBV6-6 and TRBJ1-1; D might be TRBD1 (5 bases). CDR1 and CDR2 from the germline V gene are MNHNY and SVGAGI (reference sequence). Deletions cut 0 bases from V and 10 bases from J, with 15 bases between. The CDR3 is made up of 14 amino acids. CDR3 loop: CASSYSGGGGGAFF. CDR3 sequence (DNA): TGTGCCAGCAGTTACTCGGGGGGGGGAGGAGGAGCTTTCTTT.

CDR3: CASSLDRGPGNTIYF. Here the CDR3 DNA reads TGTGCCAGCAGCTTGGACAGGGGGCCAGGAAACACCATATATTTT. The J gene is TRBJ1-3, the V gene TRBV5-4, with 9 positions matching TRBD1. From germline, CDR1 is SGHNT and CDR2 YYREEE (reference sequence). Germline trimming cut 0 bases from V and 4 bases from J; bases unmatched to any gene: 2. The CDR3 totals 15 residues.

Judged by abundance, this clone is medium-sized. CDR3 DNA: TGCGCCAGCAGTCGTAAAGCGGGGTACGCAAACTGGGAGACCCAGTACTTC. This encodes CASSRKAGYANWETQYF. This sequence joins TRBV4-1 and TRBJ2-5; 7 positions agree with TRBD2. CDR3 length equals 17 residues. CDR1 is MGHRA and CDR2 is YSYEKL in the germline V gene. V gave up 6 bases and J gave up 5 bases; unmatched junction bases: 18.

This clone has just a few counts. This sequence joins TRBV2 and TRBJ1-1; D might be TRBD1 (5 bases). The germline CDR1 and CDR2 sequences are SNHLY and FYNNEI. With 4 bases removed from V and 2 bases from J, the gap between germline ends came to 8 bases. The CDR3 spans 13 residues. CDR3 protein: CASSAGLNTEAFF. The CDR3 DNA reads as TGTGCCAGCAGTGCGGGACTTAACACTGAAGCTTTCTTT.

The chain couples TRBV6-1 to TRBJ2-7, with D unresolved. Germline CDR1 reads MNHNS; CDR2 reads SASEGT. The CDR3 is 13 amino acids. Trimming pared 3 bases from V and 3 bases from J, leaving 9 bases between. The CDR3, as DNA: TGTGCCAGCAGTGAGAGGCGGTTCTACGAGCAGTACTTC. This gives the protein CASSERRFYEQYF.

V and J are TRBV6-5 and TRBJ2-4; maybe TRBD1 (6 bases). This CDR3 is 15 amino acids long. CDR1 is MNHEY, CDR2 SVGAGI, per germline. The ends were cut back, 7 bases at V and 0 bases at J, with 13 bases in the middle. CDR3 amino acids: CASTGRGLAKNIQYF. Written as DNA, the CDR3 is TGTGCCAGCACCGGCAGGGGCCTAGCCAAAAACATTCAGTACTTC.

Concerning this clone itself: The sample holds other DNA sequences that translate to the same CDR3. The rearrangement joins TRBV20-1 to TRBJ2-7; D is unresolved. Germline-derived CDR1 and CDR2 are DFQATT and SNEGSKA (reference sequence). Trimming left V 3 bases short and J 5 bases short, with 8 bases between. The CDR3 contains 11 residues. CDR3 coding DNA: TGCAGTGCTAGTTCTGGCCACGAGCAGTACTTC. Protein sequence: CSASSGHEQYF.

This chain uses TRBV19 with TRBJ1-2; D perhaps matches TRBD1 (6 bases). CDR3 length equals 15 residues. Per germline, CDR1 LNHDA and CDR2 SQIVND (reference sequence). Deletions cut 3 bases from V and 4 bases from J, with 15 bases between. CDR3 residues: CASSIQDRDTYGYTF. The CDR3, as DNA: TGTGCCAGTAGTATCCAGGACAGAGATACCTATGGCTACACCTTC.

The rearrangement links TRBV3-1 (or the pseudogene TRBV3-2) to TRBJ2-2, with 8 bases lining up with TRBD2. The V gene end was trimmed by 3 bases and the J gene end by 5 bases; junction bases not matched to a gene: 2. The CDR3 length is 14 residues. Germline lookup yields CDR1 LGHDT and CDR2 YNNKEL (reference sequence). CDR3 protein: CASSQGLGTGELFF. In DNA, the CDR3 is TGTGCCAGCAGCCAGGGACTAGGGACCGGGGAGCTGTTTTTT.

This clone appeared a single time. The rearrangement joins TRBV5-1 to TRBJ2-5; D is ambiguous. CDR3 length equals 16 residues. Germline-derived CDR1 and CDR2 are SGHRS and YFSETQ. Between the trimmed V and J ends, which lost 3 bases and 1 base, there was a span of 16 bases. The CDR3 nucleotides are TGCGCCAGCAGCTACTATTCGCAAGGGATCCAAGAGACCCAGTACTTC. It translates to CASSYYSQGIQETQYF.

V usage is TRBV2 and J usage is TRBJ2-5, with 7 bases fitting TRBD2. CDR1 is SNHLY and CDR2 is FYNNEI in the germline V gene. This CDR3 region has 12 residues. The J segment lost 5 bases and the V segment lost 8 bases, leaving 5 bases of the junction unmatched. The CDR3 protein is CASRGEGETQYF. The CDR3 coding sequence is TGTGCCAGCCGGGGGGAAGGGGAGACCCAGTACTTC.

This rearrangement joins TRBV5-6 to TRBJ1-5; TRBD1 matches at 7 bases. This CDR3 is built from 14 residues. J lost 10 bases, V lost 7 bases, and 14 bases had no gene match. The V gene's germline CDR1 is SGHDT and CDR2 YYEEEE. The CDR3 region has the DNA TGTGCCAGCGGCCGAGGGGTCAGGGGGGAACCCCAGCATTTT. Its translation: CASGRGVRGEPQHF.

The gene calls are TRBV7-2 and TRBJ2-7, with 10 bases fitting TRBD1. The V gene end was trimmed by 2 bases and the J gene end by 7 bases; junction bases not matched to a gene: 5. The germline V gene encodes CDR1 SGHTA and CDR2 FQGNSA. The length of the CDR3 is 14 residues. The CDR3 DNA reads TGTGCCAGCAGCTTAACGCGGACAGGGGGAGAGCAGTACTTC. It is translated as CASSLTRTGGEQYF.

The rearrangement uses TRBV18 and TRBJ2-3; no firm D call. Between the trimmed V and J ends, which lost 3 bases and 2 bases, there was a span of 9 bases. The CDR3 extends over 14 amino acids. The germline CDR1 and CDR2 sequences are KGHSH and LQKENI. In DNA form, the CDR3 reads TGTGCCAGCTCACCGGAAAGCTACACAGATACGCAGTATTTT. It encodes CASSPESYTDTQYF. Looking up the rest from reference TRBV18 and TRBJ2-3 gives the full variable domain: NAGVMQNPRHLVRRRGQEARLRCSPMKGHSHVYWYRQLPEEGLKFMVYLQKENIIDESGMPKERFSAEFPKEGPSILRIQQVVRGDSAAYFCASSPESYTDTQYFGPGTRLTVL.